The sequence of this T cell receptor (beta chain) was determined in a study of identical twins (dated by TCRdb to 2016 to 2017). Looking at the study overall: To test whether fetal clonotypes persist, the study used deep sequencing on TCR alpha and beta repertoires from monozygotic twins, unrelated adults of various ages, and cord blood. Replicate twin experiments were performed at different times using different library preparation protocols to rule out contamination.

All donors were healthy Caucasians. The twin cohort consisted of three pairs of female monozygotic twins, all aged roughly 18 to 30 years. Positive isolation kits from Invitrogen were used to isolate the CD4+ and CD8+ T cell populations. Trimming costs V 2 bases and J 1 base, and their ends lie 6 bases apart. The CDR3, cysteine through phenylalanine, is 15 amino acids long. Here the CDR3 DNA is all that survives: 45 bases in frame from base 1. The germline V gene (reference sequence) sets CDR1 to MNHEY and CDR2 to SMNVEV. With respect to this clonotype: Its cognate antigen has yet to be identified. No much larger clonotype is one base removed from it; base qualities were not supplied.

The library was prepared using 5' RACE. Sequencer: Illumina HiSeq 2000. A universal primer binding site was introduced by template switching, and a unique molecular identifier was present in the final cDNA, enabling accurate counting of TCR cDNA molecules. Specific primers in the conserved constant-segment region were used to synthesize first-strand cDNA for TCR alpha and beta chains. To control for contamination, each cDNA library was double barcoded with a SMART-Mk sample barcode plus Illumina barcodes. TruSeq adapter sequences, together with Illumina sample barcodes, were added in two successive PCR steps. Sequencing of the TCR alpha and beta cDNA libraries was done on the Illumina HiSeq platform using custom primers. The authors processed their data as follows. Raw reads were processed with MiGEC to extract unique molecular identifiers, and MiXCR was used to determine CDR3 positions. Recombination models were inferred per individual with the repgenHMM and IGoR tools using an EM algorithm. The analysis of shared clonotypes was done with the tcR package in R, with sharing normalized by the product of cloneset sizes. To study raw recombination free of thymic and clonal selection effects, out-of-frame nonproductive sequences were analyzed. The raw public reads went through TCRdb reprocessing: fastp at Q25, MiXCR clone calling, in-frame beta chains kept. CDR3 protein duplicates are merged, each entry listing the most common genes and DNA. Here the V and J calls rest on TCRdb's processing, not on the authors' analysis. The table for this sample lists roughly 470,000 distinct CDR3 sequences; roughly 13% of them were counted only once. The ten largest clones capture approximately 0.98% of the sample.

The research as a whole found: Invariant T cells such as MAIT and iNKT could partly confound zero-insertion analyses, though diverse VJ usage argued against this for most clonotypes. Abundant cord blood beta clonotypes had fewer insertions, young adult naive repertoires showed a similar but weaker trend, and memory repertoires showed no such trend. Compared with coincidental sharing between unrelated individuals, an excess of low generation-probability sequences was observed among out-of-frame TCR alpha sequences shared between twins. Because the same donors could not be followed over many years, the conclusions relied on cross-sectional statistical analysis. A weaker excess of twin sharing was found in beta out-of-frame sequences because the signal-to-noise ratio was lowered by fewer shared sequences. Out-of-frame TCR alpha sharing in monozygotic twins was systematically underestimated by recombination models, whereas sharing between unrelated individuals was in agreement with the recombination models.

These data were also reused for a study on yellow fever vaccine responses in identical twins. The second study also describes: The T cell response to vaccination in identical twins was reported by the authors to appear partly convergent and partly personalized. The study precisely tracked vaccine-responding T cell clones in identical twins.

The sequenced sample consisted of CD4+ T cells sorted from blood. The TCR comes from a woman under 30 in good health. In this chain, TRBV27 is recombined with TRBJ2-6; the D gene is unclear. The nucleotides read TGTGCCAGCAGTTTAAGGTTTTCTGGGGCCAACGTCCTGACTTTC. Its coded protein is CASSLRFSGANVLTF.